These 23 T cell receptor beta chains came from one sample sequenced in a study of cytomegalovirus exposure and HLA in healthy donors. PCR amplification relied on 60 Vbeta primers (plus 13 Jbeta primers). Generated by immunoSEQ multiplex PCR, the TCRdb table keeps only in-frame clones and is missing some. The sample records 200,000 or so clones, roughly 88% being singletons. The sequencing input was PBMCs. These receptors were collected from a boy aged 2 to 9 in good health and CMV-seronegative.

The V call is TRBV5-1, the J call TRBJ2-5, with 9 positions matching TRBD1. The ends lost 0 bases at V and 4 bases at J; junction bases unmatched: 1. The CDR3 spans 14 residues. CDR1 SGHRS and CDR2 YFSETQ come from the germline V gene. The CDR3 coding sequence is TGCGCCAGCAGCTTGGCGGGACAGGGAGAGACCCAGTACTTC. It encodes CASSLAGQGETQYF.

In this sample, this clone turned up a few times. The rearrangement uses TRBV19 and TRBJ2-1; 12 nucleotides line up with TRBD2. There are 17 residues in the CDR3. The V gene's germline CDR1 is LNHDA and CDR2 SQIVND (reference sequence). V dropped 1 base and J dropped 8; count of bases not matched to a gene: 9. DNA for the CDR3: TGTGCCAGTAGTATAGGGTGGGGGGGACTAGCGGGCCATGAGCAGTTCTTC. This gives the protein CASSIGWGGLAGHEQFF.

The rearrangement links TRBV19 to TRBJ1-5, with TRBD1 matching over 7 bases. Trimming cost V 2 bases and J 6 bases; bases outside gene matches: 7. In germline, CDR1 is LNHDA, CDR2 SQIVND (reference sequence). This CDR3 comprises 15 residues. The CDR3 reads CASSIRDRVGQPQHF. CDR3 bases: TGTGCCAGTAGTATACGAGACAGGGTGGGTCAGCCCCAGCATTTT.

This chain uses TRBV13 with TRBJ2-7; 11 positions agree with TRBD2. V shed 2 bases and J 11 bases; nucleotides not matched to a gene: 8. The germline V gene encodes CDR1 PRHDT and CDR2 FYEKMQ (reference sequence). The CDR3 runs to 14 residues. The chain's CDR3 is CASSLRLAGGPEYF. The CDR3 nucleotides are TGTGCCAGCAGCTTAAGATTAGCGGGGGGGCCGGAGTACTTC.

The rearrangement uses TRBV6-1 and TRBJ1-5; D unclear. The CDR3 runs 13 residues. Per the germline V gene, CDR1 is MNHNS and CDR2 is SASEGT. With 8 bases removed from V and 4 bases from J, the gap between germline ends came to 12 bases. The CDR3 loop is CASRTRENQPQHF. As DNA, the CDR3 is TGTGCCAGCCGAACCCGGGAAAATCAGCCCCAGCATTTT.

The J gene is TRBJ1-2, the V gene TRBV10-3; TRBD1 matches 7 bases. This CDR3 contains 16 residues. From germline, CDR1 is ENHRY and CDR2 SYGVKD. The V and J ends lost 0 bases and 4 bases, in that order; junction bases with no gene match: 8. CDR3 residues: CAISESSGGQSYGYTF. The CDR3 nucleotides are TGTGCCATCAGTGAGTCGTCAGGGGGGCAATCCTATGGCTACACCTTC.

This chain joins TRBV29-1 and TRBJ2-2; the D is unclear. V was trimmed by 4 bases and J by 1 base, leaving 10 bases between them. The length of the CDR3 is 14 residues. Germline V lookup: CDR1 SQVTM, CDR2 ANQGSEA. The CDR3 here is CSVGNSKNTGELFF. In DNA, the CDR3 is TGCAGCGTTGGTAACAGCAAGAACACCGGGGAGCTGTTTTTT.

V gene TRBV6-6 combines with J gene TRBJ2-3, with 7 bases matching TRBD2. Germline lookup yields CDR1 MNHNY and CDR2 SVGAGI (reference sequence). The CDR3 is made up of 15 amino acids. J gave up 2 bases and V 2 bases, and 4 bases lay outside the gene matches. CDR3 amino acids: CASSYGAGLTDTQYF. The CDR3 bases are TGTGCCAGCAGTTACGGAGCGGGGCTCACAGATACGCAGTATTTT.

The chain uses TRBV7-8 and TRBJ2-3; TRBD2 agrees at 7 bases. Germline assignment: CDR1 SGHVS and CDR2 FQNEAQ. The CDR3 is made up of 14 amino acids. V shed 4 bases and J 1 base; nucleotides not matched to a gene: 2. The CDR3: CASSYGLGTDTQYF. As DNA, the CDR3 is TGTGCCAGCAGCTACGGACTAGGCACAGATACGCAGTATTTT.

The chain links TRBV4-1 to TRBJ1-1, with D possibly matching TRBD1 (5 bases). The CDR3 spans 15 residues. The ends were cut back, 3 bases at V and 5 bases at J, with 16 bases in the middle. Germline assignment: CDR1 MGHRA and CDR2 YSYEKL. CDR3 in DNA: TGCGCCAGCAGCCACTCGTCGGGGGGAGGGACTGAAGCTTTCTTT. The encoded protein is CASSHSSGGGTEAFF.

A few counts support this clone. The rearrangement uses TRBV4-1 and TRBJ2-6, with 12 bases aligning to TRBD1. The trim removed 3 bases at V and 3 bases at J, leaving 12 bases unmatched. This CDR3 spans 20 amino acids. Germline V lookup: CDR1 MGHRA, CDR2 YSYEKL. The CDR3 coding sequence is TGCGCCAGCAGCCACACCCGGGGGGGGACAGGGGGCGATGGGGCCAACGTCCTGACTTTC. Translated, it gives CASSHTRGGTGGDGANVLTF.

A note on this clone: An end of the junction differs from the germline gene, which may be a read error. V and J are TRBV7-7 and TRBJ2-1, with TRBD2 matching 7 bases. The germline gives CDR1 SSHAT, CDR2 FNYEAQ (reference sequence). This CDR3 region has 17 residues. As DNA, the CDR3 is TGTGCTAGCAGCTTAGGACTCGGGGGGTCCCCTTACAATGAGCAGTTCTTC. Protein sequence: CASSLGLGGSPYNEQFF.

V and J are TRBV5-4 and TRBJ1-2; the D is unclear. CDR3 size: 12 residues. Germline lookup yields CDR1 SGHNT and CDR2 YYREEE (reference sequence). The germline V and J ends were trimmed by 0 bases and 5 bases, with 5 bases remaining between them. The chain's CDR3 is CASSLDIYGYTF. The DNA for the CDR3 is TGTGCCAGCAGCTTGGACATTTATGGCTACACCTTC.

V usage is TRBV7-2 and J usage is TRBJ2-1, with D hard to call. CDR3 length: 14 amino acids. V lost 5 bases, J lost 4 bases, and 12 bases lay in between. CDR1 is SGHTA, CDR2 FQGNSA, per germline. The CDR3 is CASSLLEPYNEQFF. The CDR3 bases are TGTGCCAGCAGCCTACTCGAGCCTTACAATGAGCAGTTCTTC.

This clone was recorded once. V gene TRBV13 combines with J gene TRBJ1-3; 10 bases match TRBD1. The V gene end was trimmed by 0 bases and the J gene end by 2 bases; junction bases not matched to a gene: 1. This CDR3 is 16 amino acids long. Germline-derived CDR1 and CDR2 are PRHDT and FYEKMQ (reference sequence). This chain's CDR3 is CASSLGDRGPGNTIYF. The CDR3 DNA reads TGTGCCAGCAGCTTAGGAGACAGGGGGCCTGGAAACACCATATATTTT.

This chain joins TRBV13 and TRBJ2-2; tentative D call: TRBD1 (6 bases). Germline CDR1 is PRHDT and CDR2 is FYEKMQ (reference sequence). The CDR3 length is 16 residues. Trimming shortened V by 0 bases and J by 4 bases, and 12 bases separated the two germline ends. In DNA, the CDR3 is TGTGCCAGCAGCTTAGGGACAGGTCCGAGCACCGGGGAGCTGTTTTTT. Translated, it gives CASSLGTGPSTGELFF.

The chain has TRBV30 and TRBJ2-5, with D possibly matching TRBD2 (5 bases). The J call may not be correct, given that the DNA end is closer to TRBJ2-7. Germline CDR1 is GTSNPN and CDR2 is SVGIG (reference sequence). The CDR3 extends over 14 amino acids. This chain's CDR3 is CAWSVFERTYEQYF. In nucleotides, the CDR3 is TGTGCCTGGAGTGTGTTTGAGCGGACCTACGAGCAGTACTTC.

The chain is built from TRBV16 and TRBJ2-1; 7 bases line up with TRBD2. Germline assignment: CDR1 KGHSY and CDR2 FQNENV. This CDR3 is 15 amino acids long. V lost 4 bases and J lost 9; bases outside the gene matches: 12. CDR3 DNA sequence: TGTGCCAGCAGCCCGGGCGGGAGCTCGGGGGGTGAGCAGTTCTTC. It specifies CASSPGGSSGGEQFF.

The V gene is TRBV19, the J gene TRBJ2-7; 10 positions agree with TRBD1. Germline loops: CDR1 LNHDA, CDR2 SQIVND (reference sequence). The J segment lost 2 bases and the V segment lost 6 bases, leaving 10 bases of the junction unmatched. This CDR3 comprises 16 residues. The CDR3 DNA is TGTGCCAGTAGCCTAGAACTGGACAGGGGGACCTACGAGCAGTACTTC. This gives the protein CASSLELDRGTYEQYF.

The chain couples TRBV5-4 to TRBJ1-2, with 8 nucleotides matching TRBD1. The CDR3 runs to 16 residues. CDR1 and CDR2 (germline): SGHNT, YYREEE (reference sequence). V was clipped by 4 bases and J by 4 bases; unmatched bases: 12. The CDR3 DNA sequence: TGTGCCAGCAGCCCCAGGACAGGGAACACCCTCTATGGCTACACCTTC. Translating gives CASSPRTGNTLYGYTF.

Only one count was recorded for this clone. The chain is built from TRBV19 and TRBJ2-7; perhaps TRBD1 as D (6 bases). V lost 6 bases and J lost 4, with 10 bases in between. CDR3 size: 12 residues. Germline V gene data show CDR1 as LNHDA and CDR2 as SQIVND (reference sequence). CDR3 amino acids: CASSSDRYEQYF. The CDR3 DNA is TGTGCCAGTAGCTCGGACAGATACGAGCAGTACTTC.

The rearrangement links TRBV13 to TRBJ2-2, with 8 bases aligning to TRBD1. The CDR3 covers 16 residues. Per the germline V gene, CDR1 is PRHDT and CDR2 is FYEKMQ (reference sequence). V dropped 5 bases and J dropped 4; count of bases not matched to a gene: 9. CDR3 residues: CASSNGTGRVTGELFF. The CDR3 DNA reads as TGTGCCAGCAGCAATGGGACAGGAAGAGTCACCGGGGAGCTGTTTTTT.

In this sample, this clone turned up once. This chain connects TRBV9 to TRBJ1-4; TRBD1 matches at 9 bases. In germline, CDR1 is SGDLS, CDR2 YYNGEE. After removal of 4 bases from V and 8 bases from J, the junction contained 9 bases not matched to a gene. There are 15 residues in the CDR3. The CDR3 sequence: CASSPWDREEEKLFF. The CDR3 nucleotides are TGTGCCAGCAGCCCGTGGGACAGGGAGGAAGAAAAACTGTTTTTT. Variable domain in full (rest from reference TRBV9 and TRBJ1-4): DSGVTQTPKHLITATGQRVTLRCSPRSGDLSVYWYQQSLDQGLQFLIQYYNGEERAKGNILERFSAQQFPDLHSELNLSSLELGDSALYFCASSPWDREEEKLFFGSGTQLSVL.